This T cell receptor (beta chain) comes out of a study of cytomegalovirus exposure and HLA in healthy donors. Only in-frame clones appear in the TCRdb table, and some are missing; sequencing was by immunoSEQ multiplex PCR. Of 150,000 to 180,000 clones listed, 70% to 90% are singletons. Overall study findings and caveats: Later, an analysis found that TCR clusters from the first cohort tended to co-occur in the roughly 130 validation repertoires. CMV antigen specificity was confirmed in vitro for a few CMV-associated chains.

Germline V CDR1 and CDR2: KGHSH, LQKENI. The CDR3 contains 16 residues. V was clipped by 3 bases and J by 6 bases; unmatched bases: 5. Worth noting for this clone: Its antigen is currently unknown.

The chain couples TRBV18 to TRBJ2-7; 16 bases line up with TRBD2. The sample was PBMCs. This TCR came from a young man in good health and CMV-seropositive. CDR3 sequence reads: CASSPPGLAGGSEQYF. DNA of the CDR3: TGTGCCAGCTCACCTCCGGGACTAGCGGGAGGGAGCGAGCAGTACTTC.